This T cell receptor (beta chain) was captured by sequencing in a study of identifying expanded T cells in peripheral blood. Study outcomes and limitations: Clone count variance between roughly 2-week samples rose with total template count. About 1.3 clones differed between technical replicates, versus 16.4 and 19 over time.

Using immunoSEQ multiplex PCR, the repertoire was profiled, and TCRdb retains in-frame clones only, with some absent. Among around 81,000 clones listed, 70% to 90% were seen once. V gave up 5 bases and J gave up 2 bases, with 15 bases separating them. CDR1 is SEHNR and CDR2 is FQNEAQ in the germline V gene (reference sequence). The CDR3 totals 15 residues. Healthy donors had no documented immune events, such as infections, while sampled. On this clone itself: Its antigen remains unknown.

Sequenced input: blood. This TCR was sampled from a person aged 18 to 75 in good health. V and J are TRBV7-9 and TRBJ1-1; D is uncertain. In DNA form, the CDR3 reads TGTGCCAGCAGCGAGGAGAAGTATGAAAACACTGAAGCTTTCTTT. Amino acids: CASSEEKYENTEAFF.